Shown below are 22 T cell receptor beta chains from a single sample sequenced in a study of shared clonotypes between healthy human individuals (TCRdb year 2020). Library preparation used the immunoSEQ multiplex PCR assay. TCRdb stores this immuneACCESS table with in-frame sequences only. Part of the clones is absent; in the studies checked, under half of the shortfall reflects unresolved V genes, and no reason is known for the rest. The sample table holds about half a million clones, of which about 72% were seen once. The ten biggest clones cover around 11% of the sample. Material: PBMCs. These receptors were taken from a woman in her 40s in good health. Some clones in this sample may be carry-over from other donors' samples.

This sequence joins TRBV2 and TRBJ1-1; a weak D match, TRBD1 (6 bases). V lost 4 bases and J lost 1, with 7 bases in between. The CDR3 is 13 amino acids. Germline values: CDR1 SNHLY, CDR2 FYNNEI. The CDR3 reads CASSGGGNTEAFF. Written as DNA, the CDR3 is TGTGCCAGCAGTGGAGGGGGGAACACTGAAGCTTTCTTT. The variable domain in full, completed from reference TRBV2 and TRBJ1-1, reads EPEVTQTPSHQVTQMGQEVILRCVPISNHLYFYWYRQILGQKVEFLVSFYNNEISEKSEIFDDQFSVERPDGSNFTLKIRSTKLEDSAMYFCASSGGGNTEAFFGQGTRLTVV.

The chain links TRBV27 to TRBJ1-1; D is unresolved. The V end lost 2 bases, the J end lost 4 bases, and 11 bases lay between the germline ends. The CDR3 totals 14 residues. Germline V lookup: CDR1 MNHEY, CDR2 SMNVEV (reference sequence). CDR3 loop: CASSLMPRGTEAFF. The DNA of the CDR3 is TGTGCCAGCAGTTTAATGCCTAGAGGCACTGAAGCTTTCTTT.

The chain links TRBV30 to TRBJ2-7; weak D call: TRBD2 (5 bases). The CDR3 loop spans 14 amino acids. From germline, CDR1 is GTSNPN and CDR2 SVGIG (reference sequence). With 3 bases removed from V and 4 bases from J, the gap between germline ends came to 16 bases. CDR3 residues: CAWSGLPPSYEQYF. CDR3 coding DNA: TGTGCCTGGAGCGGACTCCCCCCCAGTTACGAGCAGTACTTC.

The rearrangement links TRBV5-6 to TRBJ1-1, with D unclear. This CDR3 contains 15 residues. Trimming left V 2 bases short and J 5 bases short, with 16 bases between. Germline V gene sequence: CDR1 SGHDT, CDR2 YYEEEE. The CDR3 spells CASSFLGLENTEAFF. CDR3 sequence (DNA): TGTGCCAGCAGCTTTTTAGGGTTGGAAAATACTGAAGCTTTCTTT.

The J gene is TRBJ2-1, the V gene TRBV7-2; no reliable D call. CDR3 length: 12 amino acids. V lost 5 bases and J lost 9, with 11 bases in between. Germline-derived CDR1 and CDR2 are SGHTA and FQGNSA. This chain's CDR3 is CASSPTNREQFF. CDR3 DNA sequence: TGTGCCAGCAGCCCCACGAATCGTGAGCAGTTCTTC.

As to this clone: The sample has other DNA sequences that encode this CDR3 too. CDR3 loop: CASSALAYNEQFF. The CDR3 DNA sequence: TGTGCCAGCAGTGCACTAGCGTACAATGAGCAGTTCTTC. The rearrangement links TRBV2 to TRBJ2-1; TRBD2 aligns across 7 bases. The trim removed 4 bases at V and 4 bases at J, leaving 1 base unmatched. The CDR3 has 13 residues. The germline CDR1 and CDR2 sequences are SNHLY and FYNNEI.

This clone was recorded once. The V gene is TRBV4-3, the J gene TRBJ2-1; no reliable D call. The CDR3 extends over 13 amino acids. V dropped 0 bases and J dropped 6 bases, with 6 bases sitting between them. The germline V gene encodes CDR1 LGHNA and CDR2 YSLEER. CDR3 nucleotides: TGCGCCAGCAGCCAAGATAGACTCAATGAGCAGTTCTTC. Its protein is CASSQDRLNEQFF.

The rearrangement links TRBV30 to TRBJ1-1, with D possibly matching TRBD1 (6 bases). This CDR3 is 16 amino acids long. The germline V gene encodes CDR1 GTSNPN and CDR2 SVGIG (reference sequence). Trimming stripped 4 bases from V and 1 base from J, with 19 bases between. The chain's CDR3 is CAWIRRGGLRNTEAFF. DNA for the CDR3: TGTGCCTGGATTCGGAGGGGGGGGCTAAGGAACACTGAAGCTTTCTTT.

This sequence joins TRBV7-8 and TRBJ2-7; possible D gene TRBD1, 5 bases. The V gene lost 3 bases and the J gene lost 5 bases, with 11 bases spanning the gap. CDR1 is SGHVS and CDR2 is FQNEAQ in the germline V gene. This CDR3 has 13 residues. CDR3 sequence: CASSLGFRDEQYF. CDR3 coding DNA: TGTGCCAGCAGCTTGGGCTTCAGGGACGAGCAGTACTTC.

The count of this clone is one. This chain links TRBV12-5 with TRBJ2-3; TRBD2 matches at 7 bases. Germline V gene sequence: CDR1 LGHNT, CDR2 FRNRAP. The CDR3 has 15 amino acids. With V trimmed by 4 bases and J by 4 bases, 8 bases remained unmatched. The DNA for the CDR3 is TGTGCTAGTGGTTCTCTTATGGGAGGGGCAGATACGCAGTATTTT. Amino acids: CASGSLMGGADTQYF.

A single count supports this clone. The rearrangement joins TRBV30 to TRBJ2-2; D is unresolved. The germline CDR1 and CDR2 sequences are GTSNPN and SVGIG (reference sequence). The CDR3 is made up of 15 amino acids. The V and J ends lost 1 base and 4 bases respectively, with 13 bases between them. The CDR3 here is CAWSAGRVGTGELFF. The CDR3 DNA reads TGTGCCTGGAGTGCTGGTAGGGTGGGCACCGGGGAGCTGTTTTTT.

CDR3 protein: CASSLASGRQETQYF. CDR3 coding DNA: TGTGCCAGCAGCTTAGCCTCAGGCAGGCAAGAGACCCAGTACTTC. The chain uses TRBV7-2 and TRBJ2-5, with D unresolved. Germline V gene sequence: CDR1 SGHTA, CDR2 FQGNSA. Deletions cut 0 bases from V and 2 bases from J, with 10 bases between. The CDR3 loop spans 15 amino acids.

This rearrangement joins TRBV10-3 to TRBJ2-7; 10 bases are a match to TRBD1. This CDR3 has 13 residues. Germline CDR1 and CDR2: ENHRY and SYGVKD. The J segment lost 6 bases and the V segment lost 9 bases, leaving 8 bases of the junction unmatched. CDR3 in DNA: TGTGCCATTAACCGGGACAGGGGTTCCGAGCAGTACTTC. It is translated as CAINRDRGSEQYF.

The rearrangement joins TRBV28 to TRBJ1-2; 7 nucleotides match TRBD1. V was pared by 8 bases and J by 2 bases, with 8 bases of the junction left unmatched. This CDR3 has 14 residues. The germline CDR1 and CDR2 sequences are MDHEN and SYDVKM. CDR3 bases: TGTGCCAGCTTACCGGGACAGCCAAACTATGGCTACACCTTC. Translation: CASLPGQPNYGYTF.

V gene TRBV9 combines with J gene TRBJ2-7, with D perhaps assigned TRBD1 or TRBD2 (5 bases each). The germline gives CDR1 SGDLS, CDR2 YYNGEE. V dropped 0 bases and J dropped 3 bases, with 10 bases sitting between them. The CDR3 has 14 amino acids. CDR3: CASSVGGRYYEQYF. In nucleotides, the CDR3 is TGTGCCAGCAGCGTAGGGGGACGGTACTACGAGCAGTACTTC.

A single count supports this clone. The CDR3 DNA follows: TGTGCCAGCGGCTCGCCCCCCCGAACCAGACAGGAGACAAAAAACATTCAGTACTTC. Translating gives CASGSPPRTRQETKNIQYF. The rearrangement links TRBV7-9 to TRBJ2-4; weak D call: TRBD1 (6 bases). Germline V gives CDR1 SEHNR, CDR2 FQNEAQ (reference sequence). V lost 8 bases to trimming and J lost 4 bases, with 30 bases between them. CDR3 length: 19 residues.

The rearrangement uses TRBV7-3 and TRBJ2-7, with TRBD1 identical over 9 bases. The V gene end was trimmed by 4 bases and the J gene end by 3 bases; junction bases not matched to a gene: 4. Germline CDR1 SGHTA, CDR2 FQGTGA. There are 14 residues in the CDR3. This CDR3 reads CASSSYRGLYEQYF. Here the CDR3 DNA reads TGTGCCAGCAGCTCGTACAGGGGGCTCTACGAGCAGTACTTC.

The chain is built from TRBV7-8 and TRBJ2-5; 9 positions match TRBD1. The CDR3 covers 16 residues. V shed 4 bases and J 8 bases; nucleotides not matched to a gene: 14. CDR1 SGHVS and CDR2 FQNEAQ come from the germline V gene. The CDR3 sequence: CASSSPGQGLPGTQYF. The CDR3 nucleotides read TGTGCCAGCAGCTCACCGGGACAGGGCCTCCCAGGTACCCAGTACTTC.

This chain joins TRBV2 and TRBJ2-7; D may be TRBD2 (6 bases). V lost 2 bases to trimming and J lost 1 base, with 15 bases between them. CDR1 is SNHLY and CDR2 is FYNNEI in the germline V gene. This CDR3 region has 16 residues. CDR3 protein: CASSERRGRGSYEQYF. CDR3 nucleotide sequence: TGTGCCAGCAGTGAACGACGGGGACGGGGGTCCTACGAGCAGTACTTC.

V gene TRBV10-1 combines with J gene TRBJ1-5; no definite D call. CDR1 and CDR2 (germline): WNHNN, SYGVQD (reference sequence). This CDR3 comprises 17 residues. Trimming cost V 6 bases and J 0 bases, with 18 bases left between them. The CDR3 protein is CASRSDTRTLSNQPQHF. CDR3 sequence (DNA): TGCGCCAGCAGAAGTGATACACGAACCCTTAGCAATCAGCCCCAGCATTTT.

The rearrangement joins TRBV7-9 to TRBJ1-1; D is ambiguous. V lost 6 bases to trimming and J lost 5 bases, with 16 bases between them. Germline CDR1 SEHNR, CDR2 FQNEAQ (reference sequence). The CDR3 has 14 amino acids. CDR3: CASSEAVKLTEAFF. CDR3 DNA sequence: TGTGCCAGCAGTGAAGCTGTAAAACTGACTGAAGCTTTCTTT.

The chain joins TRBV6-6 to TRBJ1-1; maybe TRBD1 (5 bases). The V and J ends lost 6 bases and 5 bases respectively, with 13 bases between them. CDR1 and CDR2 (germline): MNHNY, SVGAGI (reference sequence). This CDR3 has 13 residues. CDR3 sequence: CASRGRGWTEAFF. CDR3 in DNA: TGTGCCAGCAGGGGGCGGGGCTGGACTGAAGCTTTCTTT.